Listed here are 30 T cell receptor beta chains from one sample, sequenced in a study of T cells in localized non-small cell lung cancer (dated by TCRdb to the early 2020s). The method was the immunoSEQ multiplex PCR assay. The table comes from immuneACCESS by way of TCRdb, which keeps in-frame sequences with V and J called. Part of the clones is missing from these tables; in studies checked, under half for an unresolved V gene and the rest for unknown reasons. The table for this sample lists about 23,000 clones; roughly nine tenths of them were counted only once. The ten most abundant clones make up about 7% of the sample. The material was peripheral blood, obtained before any cancer treatment. Receptors were obtained from a woman aged 40-75 years with stage I lung adenocarcinoma.

The gene calls are TRBV5-1 and TRBJ1-2, with D possibly matching TRBD1 (5 bases). The CDR3 runs to 14 residues. CDR1 is SGHRS and CDR2 is YFSETQ in the germline V gene. Trimming pared 0 bases from V and 8 bases from J, leaving 14 bases between. The CDR3 sequence: CASSLAEGTGGYTF. DNA for the CDR3: TGCGCCAGCAGCTTGGCCGAGGGGACGGGAGGCTACACCTTC.

The CDR3 here is CASSLGKRITDTQYF. The CDR3 bases are TGTGCCAGCAGCTTAGGAAAGCGGATCACAGATACGCAGTATTTT. The chain couples TRBV11-2 to TRBJ2-3, with a weak D call TRBD2 (5 bases). CDR1 and CDR2 from the germline V gene are SGHAT and FQNNGV. This CDR3 contains 15 residues. With 1 base removed from V and 2 bases from J, the gap between germline ends came to 10 bases. Full variable domain (outside the CDR3, taken from reference TRBV11-2 and TRBJ2-3): EAGVAQSPRYKIIEKRQSVAFWCNPISGHATLYWYQQILGQGPKLLIQFQNNGVVDDSQLPKDRFSAERLKGVDSTLKIQPAKLEDSAVYLCASSLGKRITDTQYFGPGTRLTVL.

This clone was seen once. The chain has TRBV7-9 and TRBJ1-1; D call uncertain. This CDR3 contains 13 residues. Germline CDR1 and CDR2: SEHNR and FQNEAQ (reference sequence). Trimming cost V 5 bases and J 0 bases, with 7 bases left between them. The CDR3 DNA reads as TGTGCCAGCAGCCCGACGATGAACACTGAAGCTTTCTTT. Translation gives CASSPTMNTEAFF.

This chain links TRBV4-3 with TRBJ2-4, with D perhaps TRBD1 (5 bases). The length of the CDR3 is 16 residues. CDR1 is LGHNA, CDR2 YSLEER, per germline. The germline V and J ends were trimmed by 0 bases and 7 bases, with 16 bases remaining between them. The CDR3 DNA reads as TGCGCCAGCAGCCAAGATTCCCCAGGGTGGACCAACATTCAGTACTTC. Its protein product is CASSQDSPGWTNIQYF.

V is TRBV27 and J is TRBJ1-1, with D possibly being TRBD1 (5 bases). V lost 2 bases, J lost 4 bases, and 14 bases lay in between. The CDR3 totals 15 residues. The germline V gene has CDR1 MNHEY and CDR2 SMNVEV (reference sequence). CDR3: CASSLTPVGGTEAFF. CDR3 bases: TGTGCCAGCAGTTTAACCCCAGTGGGGGGCACTGAAGCTTTCTTT.

On this clone itself: One end of the junction fails to match germline, which may point to a read error. J is TRBJ2-7 and V is TRBV28, with TRBD2 matching 12 bases. This CDR3 contains 15 residues. Germline V lookup: CDR1 MDHEN, CDR2 SYDVKM. CDR3 sequence (DNA): TGTGCCAGCAGCCAACAGACTAGCGGGGGACCCGAGCTGTACTTC. This sequence encodes CASSQQTSGGPELYF.

The rearrangement uses TRBV19 and TRBJ2-1, with TRBD2 identical over 9 bases. The CDR3 is 17 residues long. J gave up 7 bases and V 5 bases, and 15 bases lay outside the gene matches. Germline V gene lookup returns CDR1 LNHDA and CDR2 SQIVND (reference sequence). CDR3 sequence reads: CASSPHSGTSIRNEQFF. The CDR3 region has the DNA TGTGCCAGTAGTCCTCACTCCGGGACTAGCATAAGAAATGAGCAGTTCTTC.

J is TRBJ2-1 and V is TRBV7-7; the D call may be TRBD1 or TRBD2 (6 bases each). Between the trimmed V and J ends, which lost 3 bases and 10 bases, there was a span of 13 bases. Germline V gene sequence: CDR1 SSHAT, CDR2 FNYEAQ (reference sequence). The CDR3 length is 13 residues. The CDR3, as DNA: TGTGCCAGCAGCTTTTCGGGGGCCCAGGAGCAGTTCTTC. As protein: CASSFSGAQEQFF.

The rearrangement uses TRBV6-5 and TRBJ2-7, with a weak D call TRBD1 (5 bases). This CDR3 is 13 amino acids long. V lost 6 bases to trimming and J lost 2 bases, with 11 bases between them. In germline, CDR1 is MNHEY, CDR2 SVGAGI. CDR3 coding DNA: TGTGCCAGCAGGAAGGGGCCTACCTACGAGCAGTACTTC. Its protein is CASRKGPTYEQYF.

CDR3 coding DNA: TGTGCCAGTAGTCTAAGACAGGGAGGAGAGACCCAGTACTTC. The encoded protein is CASSLRQGGETQYF. This chain uses TRBV19 with TRBJ2-5; a weak D match, TRBD1 (7 bases). Deletions cut 5 bases from V and 4 bases from J, with 14 bases between. Germline CDR1 is LNHDA and CDR2 is SQIVND (reference sequence). CDR3 length: 14 amino acids.

The CDR3 sequence is CASSNRGNEQFF. The CDR3 bases are TGTGCCAGCAGTAACAGGGGCAATGAGCAGTTCTTC. The chain has TRBV2 and TRBJ2-1, with 7 bases aligning to TRBD1. Germline trimming cut 5 bases from V and 6 bases from J; bases unmatched to any gene: 1. The germline CDR1 and CDR2 sequences are SNHLY and FYNNEI. CDR3 size: 12 residues.

This rearrangement joins TRBV5-1 to TRBJ2-7, with no clear D. The CDR3 contains 16 residues. Germline V lookup: CDR1 SGHRS, CDR2 YFSETQ. V was shortened by 0 bases and J by 2 bases, with 15 bases between the two germline ends. The CDR3: CASSLDGPRGPYEQYF. The CDR3 coding sequence is TGCGCCAGCAGCTTGGACGGGCCGCGAGGCCCCTACGAGCAGTACTTC.

The V and J genes are TRBV7-2 and TRBJ2-7; D tentatively fits TRBD1 or TRBD2 (5 bases each). The CDR3 totals 13 residues. Trimming removed 3 bases at V and 4 bases at J, with 10 bases between. In germline, CDR1 is SGHTA, CDR2 FQGNSA. In nucleotides, the CDR3 is TGTGCCAGCAGCTTGGGGGTTGGGTACGAGCAGTACTTC. It specifies CASSLGVGYEQYF.

A remark on this clone: At one boundary the junction diverges from the germline segment, which might be a read error. This chain uses TRBV28 with TRBJ2-7; D is uncertain. The germline V gene has CDR1 MDHEN and CDR2 SYDVKM. This CDR3 comprises 12 residues. This chain's CDR3 is CASSADQTSSSF. DNA of the CDR3: TGTGCCAGCAGTGCAGACCAAACTTCTTCTTCCTTC.

This chain uses TRBV5-6 with TRBJ2-1; TRBD1 might be the D (6 bases). The CDR3 totals 16 residues. V shed 2 bases and J shed 2 bases, with 14 bases lying between them. CDR1 SGHDT and CDR2 YYEEEE come from the germline V gene. The CDR3 sequence: CASSLARGSTYNEQFF. The CDR3 coding sequence is TGTGCCAGCAGCTTAGCTAGGGGGTCGACCTACAATGAGCAGTTCTTC.

This clone showed up just once. The genes are TRBV7-8 and TRBJ2-1; D possibly corresponds to TRBD1 (6 bases). The germline gives CDR1 SGHVS, CDR2 FQNEAQ. The CDR3 runs 16 residues. V dropped 2 bases and J dropped 5 bases, with 16 bases sitting between them. The CDR3 nucleotides read TGTGCCAGCAGCTTAAGAATAGGACAGTCAAACAATGAGCAGTTCTTC. The encoded protein is CASSLRIGQSNNEQFF.

This sequence joins TRBV28 and TRBJ2-1, with no clear D. The V gene lost 3 bases and the J gene lost 0 bases, with 6 bases spanning the gap. Germline V gene data show CDR1 as MDHEN and CDR2 as SYDVKM. This CDR3 region has 14 residues. The CDR3 nucleotides read TGTGCCAGCAGTTTTCTAGGCTCCTACAATGAGCAGTTCTTC. This encodes CASSFLGSYNEQFF.

The rearrangement links TRBV5-4 to TRBJ2-7; 14 positions match TRBD2. Trimming at V came to 2 bases and at J to 3 bases, leaving 10 bases not matched to a gene. Germline lookup yields CDR1 SGHNT and CDR2 YYREEE (reference sequence). The CDR3 consists of 18 residues. This CDR3 is CASSLFGTSGRLSYEQYF. CDR3 coding DNA: TGTGCCAGCAGCTTATTCGGGACTAGCGGGAGATTAAGCTACGAGCAGTACTTC.

CDR3 in DNA: TGTGCCAGCAGCTTGTTTCGGAAGCGGGGCAATGAGCAGTTCTTC. Its translation: CASSLFRKRGNEQFF. V and J are TRBV7-6 and TRBJ2-1, with 7 nucleotides matching TRBD2. The CDR3 consists of 15 residues. Looked up from germline, CDR1 is SGHVS and CDR2 is FNYEAQ. After removal of 3 bases from V and 6 bases from J, the junction contained 8 bases not matched to a gene.

The chain has TRBV11-3 and TRBJ2-3, with D hard to call. The CDR3 runs 13 residues. V dropped 1 base and J dropped 2 bases, with 4 bases sitting between them. Germline V lookup: CDR1 SGHNT, CDR2 YENEEA. CDR3 nucleotide sequence: TGTGCCAGCAGCTTAGCCTACACAGATACGCAGTATTTT. It translates to CASSLAYTDTQYF.

This chain joins TRBV6-1 and TRBJ1-1; D call uncertain. Trimming shortened V by 6 bases and J by 2 bases, and 4 bases separated the two germline ends. The CDR3 runs 11 residues. Germline V CDR1 and CDR2: MNHNS, SASEGT. The CDR3 sequence is CASRDNTEAFF. CDR3 in DNA: TGTGCCAGCAGAGACAACACTGAAGCTTTCTTT.

V is TRBV7-6 and J is TRBJ2-7; 12 nucleotides align to TRBD1. The germline V gene has CDR1 SGHVS and CDR2 FNYEAQ. This CDR3 has 15 residues. The V and J ends lost 3 bases and 4 bases, in that order; junction bases with no gene match: 4. In nucleotides, the CDR3 is TGTGCCAGCAGCTTCGGGACAGGGGGCGCGTACGAGCAGTACTTC. As protein: CASSFGTGGAYEQYF.

The rearrangement joins TRBV9 to TRBJ2-3, with 7 bases aligning to TRBD2. Germline CDR1 and CDR2: SGDLS and YYNGEE. The CDR3 spans 14 residues. V lost 0 bases to trimming and J lost 6 bases; unmatched junction nucleotides: 4. The CDR3 nucleotides are TGTGCCAGCAGCGTAGGACTAGCAACGGATACGCAGTATTTT. Amino acids: CASSVGLATDTQYF.

Worth noting for this clone: Other DNA sequences in this specimen translate into the identical CDR3. The chain links TRBV15 to TRBJ2-7, with D tentatively TRBD2 (6 bases). The CDR3 is 16 residues long. The ends were cut back, 4 bases at V and 4 bases at J, with 20 bases in the middle. Germline V gives CDR1 LNHNV, CDR2 YYDKDF (reference sequence). The CDR3: CATSTFAGPRGYEQYF. As DNA, the CDR3 is TGTGCCACCAGCACCTTTGCGGGACCGAGAGGATACGAGCAGTACTTC.

This chain connects TRBV6-5 to TRBJ1-2; no firm D call. The ends were cut back, 10 bases at V and 4 bases at J, with 13 bases in the middle. The length of the CDR3 is 12 residues. Germline assignment: CDR1 MNHEY and CDR2 SVGAGI. In DNA, the CDR3 is TGTGCCACCCGAGGATCGGGCTATGGCTACACCTTC. It yields the protein CATRGSGYGYTF.

The chain is built from TRBV20-1 and TRBJ1-2, with D unclear. The CDR3 totals 11 residues. CDR1 is DFQATT, CDR2 SNEGSKA, per germline (reference sequence). V was trimmed by 6 bases and J by 4 bases, leaving 9 bases between them. In nucleotides, the CDR3 is TGCAGTGCCCACCCCGGCTATGGCTACACCTTC. Amino acids: CSAHPGYGYTF.

The rearrangement joins TRBV5-6 to TRBJ1-2; D unresolved. V was cut by 3 bases and J by 3 bases, with 15 bases left in between. Germline CDR1 is SGHDT and CDR2 is YYEEEE. This CDR3 spans 15 amino acids. This CDR3 reads CASSSPWGWDYGYTF. The CDR3 DNA sequence: TGTGCCAGCAGCTCCCCGTGGGGTTGGGACTATGGCTACACCTTC.

The chain is built from TRBV9 and TRBJ2-1, with D possibly matching TRBD2 (5 bases). Germline V gene sequence: CDR1 SGDLS, CDR2 YYNGEE. V lost 0 bases, J lost 4 bases, and 11 bases lay in between. The CDR3 consists of 15 residues. The CDR3 nucleotides read TGTGCCAGCAGCGTAGACTCGGGAAGGTACAATGAGCAGTTCTTC. Protein sequence: CASSVDSGRYNEQFF.

This clone was seen only once. The chain joins TRBV28 to TRBJ2-5, with 11 bases lining up with TRBD1. The V and J ends lost 5 bases and 4 bases, in that order; junction bases with no gene match: 9. The CDR3 runs 16 residues. Germline values: CDR1 MDHEN, CDR2 SYDVKM. The CDR3 loop reads CASSTGGTGGRETQYF. The DNA of the CDR3 is TGTGCCAGCAGTACCGGTGGGACAGGGGGTCGAGAGACCCAGTACTTC.

The CDR3 is CASRPTGEMAEQYF. CDR3 coding DNA: TGTGCCAGCAGACCCACAGGGGAAATGGCCGAGCAGTACTTC. J is TRBJ2-7 and V is TRBV11-2; 7 bases line up with TRBD1. The CDR3 length is 14 residues. CDR1 and CDR2 from the germline V gene are SGHAT and FQNNGV. Trimming cost V 6 bases and J 6 bases; bases outside gene matches: 11. The whole variable domain, filled in from reference TRBV11-2 and TRBJ2-7, reads EAGVAQSPRYKIIEKRQSVAFWCNPISGHATLYWYQQILGQGPKLLIQFQNNGVVDDSQLPKDRFSAERLKGVDSTLKIQPAKLEDSAVYLCASRPTGEMAEQYFGPGTRLTVT.